This T cell receptor beta chain was documented in a study of PD-1 blockade in classical Hodgkin lymphoma. The study's findings and limits: Baseline diversity was lower in partial responders and progressors than complete responders. When set against healthy donors, newly diagnosed patients were reported to show lower baseline TCR diversity.

Some clones are missing from TCRdb's copy, which holds only in-frame ones; the method was immunoSEQ multiplex PCR. The table includes about 90,000 clones, around 90% detected once. Every patient experienced relapse after autologous stem cell transplantation, and brentuximab vedotin exposure varied. Trimming removed 2 bases from V and 4 bases from J; junction bases left unmatched: 11. The CDR3 extends over 16 amino acids. Per germline, CDR1 SQVTM and CDR2 ANQGSEA. About this clone itself: Its antigen is currently unknown.

The sequence derives from a human donor with classical Hodgkin lymphoma. Sequencing used peripheral blood mononuclear cells (PBMCs), obtained before the second cycle of nivolumab. The chain carries TRBV29-1 and TRBJ2-1; 7 nucleotides align to TRBD2. The CDR3 loop reads CSVEIRGRAGYNEQFF. CDR3 DNA: TGCAGCGTTGAAATAAGGGGCCGAGCGGGATACAATGAGCAGTTCTTC.